The sequence of this T cell receptor (beta chain) was determined in a study of neurological immune-mediated disorders. Germline V gene lookup returns CDR1 LGHNA and CDR2 YSLEER. This CDR3 is 14 amino acids long. Trimming took off 1 base at V and 4 bases at J, with 8 bases between the two ends. TCRdb analysed the 5' RACE reads with MiXCR anew, one entry per CDR3 protein. The sample shows 49,000 or so distinct CDR3 sequences, around 16% of them seen only once. This clonotype was counted ten times or more. This clonotype was obtained from a man aged 55 to 69 in good health. V gene TRBV4-3 combines with J gene TRBJ2-1, with D possibly matching TRBD2 (6 bases). The sequencing sample was made of PBMCs. CDR3 residues: CASSQARGYNEQFF. CDR3 sequence (DNA): TGCGCCAGCAGCCAAGCACGGGGGTACAATGAGCAGTTCTTC.